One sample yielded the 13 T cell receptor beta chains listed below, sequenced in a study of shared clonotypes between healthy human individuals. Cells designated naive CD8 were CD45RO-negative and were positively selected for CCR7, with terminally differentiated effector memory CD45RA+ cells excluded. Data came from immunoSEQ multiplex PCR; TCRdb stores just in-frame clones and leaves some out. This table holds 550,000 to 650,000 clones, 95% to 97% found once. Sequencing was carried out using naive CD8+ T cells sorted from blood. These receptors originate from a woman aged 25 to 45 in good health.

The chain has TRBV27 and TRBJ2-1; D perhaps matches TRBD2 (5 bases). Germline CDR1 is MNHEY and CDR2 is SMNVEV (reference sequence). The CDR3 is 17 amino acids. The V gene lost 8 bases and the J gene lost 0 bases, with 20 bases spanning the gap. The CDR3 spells CASHTAVGAFSYNEQFF. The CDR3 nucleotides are TGTGCCAGCCATACCGCGGTGGGAGCATTCTCCTACAATGAGCAGTTCTTC.

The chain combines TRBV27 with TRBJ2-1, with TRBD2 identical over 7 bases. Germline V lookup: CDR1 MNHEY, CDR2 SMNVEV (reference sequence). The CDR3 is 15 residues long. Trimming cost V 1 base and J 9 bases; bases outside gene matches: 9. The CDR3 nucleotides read TGTGCCAGCAGTTTATTGGGAGGGAGGGCCGGTGAGCAGTTCTTC. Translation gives CASSLLGGRAGEQFF.

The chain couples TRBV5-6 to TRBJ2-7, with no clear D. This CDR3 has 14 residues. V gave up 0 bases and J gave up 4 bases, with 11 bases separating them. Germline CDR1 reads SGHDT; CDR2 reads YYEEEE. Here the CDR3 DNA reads TGTGCCAGCAGCTTGGGTCTAGTCCCTTACGAGCAGTACTTC. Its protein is CASSLGLVPYEQYF.

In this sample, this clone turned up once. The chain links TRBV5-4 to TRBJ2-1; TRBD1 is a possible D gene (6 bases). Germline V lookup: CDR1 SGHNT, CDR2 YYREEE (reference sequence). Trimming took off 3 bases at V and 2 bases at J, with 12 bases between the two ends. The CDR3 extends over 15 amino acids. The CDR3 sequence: CASSSRDTTYNEQFF. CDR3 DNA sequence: TGTGCCAGCAGCTCCCGGGACACGACCTACAATGAGCAGTTCTTC.

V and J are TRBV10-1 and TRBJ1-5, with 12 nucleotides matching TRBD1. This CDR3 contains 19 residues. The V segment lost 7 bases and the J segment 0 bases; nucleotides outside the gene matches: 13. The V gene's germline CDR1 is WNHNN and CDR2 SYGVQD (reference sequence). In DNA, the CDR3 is TGCGCCAGCACCACTTTCTCCGGGACAGGGGGCCCTAGCAATCAGCCCCAGCATTTT. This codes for CASTTFSGTGGPSNQPQHF.

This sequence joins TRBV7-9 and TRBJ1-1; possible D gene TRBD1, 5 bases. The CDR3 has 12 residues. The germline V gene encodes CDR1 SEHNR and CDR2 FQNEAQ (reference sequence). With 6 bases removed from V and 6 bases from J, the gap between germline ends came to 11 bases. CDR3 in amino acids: CASSPGPAEAFF. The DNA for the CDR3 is TGTGCCAGCAGTCCGGGACCAGCTGAAGCTTTCTTT. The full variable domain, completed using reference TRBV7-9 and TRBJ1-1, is DTGVSQNPRHKITKRGQNVTFRCDPISEHNRLYWYRQTLGQGPEFLTYFQNEAQLEKSRLLSDRFSAERPKGSFSTLEIQRTEQGDSAMYLCASSPGPAEAFFGQGTRLTVV.

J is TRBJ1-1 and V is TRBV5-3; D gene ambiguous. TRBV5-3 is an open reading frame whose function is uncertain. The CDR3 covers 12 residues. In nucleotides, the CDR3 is TGTGCTCCCCTTGAGAGGGACACTGAAGCTTTCTTT. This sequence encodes CAPLERDTEAFF.

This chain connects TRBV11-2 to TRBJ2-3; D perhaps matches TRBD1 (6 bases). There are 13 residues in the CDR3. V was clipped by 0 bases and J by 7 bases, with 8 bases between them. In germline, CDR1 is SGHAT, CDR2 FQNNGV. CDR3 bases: TGTGCCAGCAGCTTAGAAACAGGGTATACGCAGTATTTT. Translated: CASSLETGYTQYF.

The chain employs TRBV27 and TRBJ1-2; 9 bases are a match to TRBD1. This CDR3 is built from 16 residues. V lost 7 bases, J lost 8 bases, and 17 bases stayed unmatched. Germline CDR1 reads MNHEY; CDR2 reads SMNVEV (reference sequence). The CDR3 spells CASTPLKGQGMRGYTF. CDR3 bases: TGTGCCAGCACCCCCCTCAAGGGACAGGGAATGCGGGGCTACACCTTC.

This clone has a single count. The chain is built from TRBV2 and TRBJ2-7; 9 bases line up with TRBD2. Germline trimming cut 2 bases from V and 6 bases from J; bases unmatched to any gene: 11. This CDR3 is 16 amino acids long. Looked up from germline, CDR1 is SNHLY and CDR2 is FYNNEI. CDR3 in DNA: TGTGCCAGCAGTGAATCTAGCGGGACAACCTTCCCCGAGCAGTACTTC. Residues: CASSESSGTTFPEQYF.

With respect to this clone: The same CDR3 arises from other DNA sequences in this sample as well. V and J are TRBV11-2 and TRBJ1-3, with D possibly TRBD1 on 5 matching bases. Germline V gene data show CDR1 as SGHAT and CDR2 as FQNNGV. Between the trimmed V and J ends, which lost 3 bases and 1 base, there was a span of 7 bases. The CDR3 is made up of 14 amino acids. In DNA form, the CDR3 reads TGTGCCAGCAGCTTGTCAGGGTCTGGAAACACCATATATTTT. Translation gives CASSLSGSGNTIYF.

In nucleotides, the CDR3 is TGTGCCAGCAGTTTGGGGCAAATACAAGAGACCCAGTACTTC. Amino acid sequence: CASSLGQIQETQYF. The chain joins TRBV28 to TRBJ2-5; a possible D gene is TRBD1 (5 bases). The V and J ends lost 3 bases and 2 bases respectively, with 10 bases between them. The CDR3 consists of 14 residues. Germline values: CDR1 MDHEN, CDR2 SYDVKM.

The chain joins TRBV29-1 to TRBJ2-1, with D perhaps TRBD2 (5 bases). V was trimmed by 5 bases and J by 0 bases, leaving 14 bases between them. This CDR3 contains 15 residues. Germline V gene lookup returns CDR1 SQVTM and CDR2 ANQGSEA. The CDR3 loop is CSVSGKISSYNEQFF. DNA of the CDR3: TGCAGCGTTTCGGGGAAGATTAGCTCCTACAATGAGCAGTTCTTC.